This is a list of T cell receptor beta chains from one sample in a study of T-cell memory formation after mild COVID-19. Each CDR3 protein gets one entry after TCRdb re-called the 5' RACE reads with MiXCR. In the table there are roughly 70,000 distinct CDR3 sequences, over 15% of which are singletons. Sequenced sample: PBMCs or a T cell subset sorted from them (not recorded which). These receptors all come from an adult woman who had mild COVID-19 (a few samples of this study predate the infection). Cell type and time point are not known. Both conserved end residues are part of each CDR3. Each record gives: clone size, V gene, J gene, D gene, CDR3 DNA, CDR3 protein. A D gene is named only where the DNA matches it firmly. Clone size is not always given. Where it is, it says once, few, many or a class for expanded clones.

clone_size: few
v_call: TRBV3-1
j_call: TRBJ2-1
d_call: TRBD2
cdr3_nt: TGTGCCAGCAGCCAAGAATTCCGGGGGGATCTCTACAATGAGCAGTTCTTC
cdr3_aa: CASSQEFRGDLYNEQFF

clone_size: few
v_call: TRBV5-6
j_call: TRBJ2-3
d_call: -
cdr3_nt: TGTGCCAGCAGCTTGGCCGTTTTCCGAGGGAATTCTAGCACAGATACGCAGTATTTT
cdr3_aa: CASSLAVFRGNSSTDTQYF

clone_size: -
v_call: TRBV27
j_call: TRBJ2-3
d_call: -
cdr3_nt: TGTGCCAGCAGGAAAAGGACCACCACAGATACGCAGTATTTT
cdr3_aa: CASRKRTTTDTQYF

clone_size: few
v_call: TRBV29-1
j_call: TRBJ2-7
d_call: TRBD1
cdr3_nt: TGCAGCGTTGAACCGGGACAGAAACCCTACGAGCAGTACTTC
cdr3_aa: CSVEPGQKPYEQYF

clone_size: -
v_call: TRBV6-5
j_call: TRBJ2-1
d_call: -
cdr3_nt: TGTGCCAGCAGTTACTCCGGCTTTTACAATGAGCAGTTCTTC
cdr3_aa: CASSYSGFYNEQFF

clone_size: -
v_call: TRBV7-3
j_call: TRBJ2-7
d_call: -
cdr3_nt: TGTGCCAGCAGCTTGGGGTTGGGCGCCGGCTACGAGCAGTACTTC
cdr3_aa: CASSLGLGAGYEQYF

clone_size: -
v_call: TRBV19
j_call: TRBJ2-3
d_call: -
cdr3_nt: TGTGCCAGTGGGGTAGGAGATACGCAGTATTTT
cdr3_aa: CASGVGDTQYF

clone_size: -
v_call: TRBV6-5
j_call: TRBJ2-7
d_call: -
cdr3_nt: TGTGCCAGCAGTGAGGGCCATCTCTCCTACGAGCAGTACTTC
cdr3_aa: CASSEGHLSYEQYF

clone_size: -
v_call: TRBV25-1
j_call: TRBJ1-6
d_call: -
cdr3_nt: TGTGCCAGCAGTGAATATCGTAATTCACCCCTCCACTTT
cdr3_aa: CASSEYRNSPLHF

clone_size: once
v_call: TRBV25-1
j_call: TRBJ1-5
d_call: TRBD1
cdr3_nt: TGTGCCAGCGCCCGGGACAGGGGGCAGCCCCAGCATTTT
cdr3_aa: CASARDRGQPQHF

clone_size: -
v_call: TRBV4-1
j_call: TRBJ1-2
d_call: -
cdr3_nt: TGCGCCAGCAGCTTCCGGGACGGAGGATCGGACTATGGCTACACCTTC
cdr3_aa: CASSFRDGGSDYGYTF

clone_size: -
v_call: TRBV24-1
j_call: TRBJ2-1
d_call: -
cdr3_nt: TGTGCCACCAGTGATTTTACAGGAGACGAGCAGTTCTTC
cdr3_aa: CATSDFTGDEQFF

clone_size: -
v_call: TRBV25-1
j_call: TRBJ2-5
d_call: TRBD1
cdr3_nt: TGTGCCAGCAGTGAGGGACAGACGTACCAAGAGACCCAGTACTTC
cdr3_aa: CASSEGQTYQETQYF

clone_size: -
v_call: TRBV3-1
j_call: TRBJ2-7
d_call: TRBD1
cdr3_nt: TGTGCCAGCAGCCCTCCCCCGACAGGGGCGTTACGATCCTACGAGCAGTACTTC
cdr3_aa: CASSPPPTGALRSYEQYF

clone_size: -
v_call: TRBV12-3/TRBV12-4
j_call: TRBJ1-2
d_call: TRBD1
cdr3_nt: TGTGCCAGCAGGGGGACAGTAAACTATGGCTACACCTTC
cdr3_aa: CASRGTVNYGYTF

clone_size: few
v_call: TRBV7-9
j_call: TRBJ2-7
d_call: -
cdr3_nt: TGTGCCAGCAGCTTGCGCACGTGGGAGCAGTACTTC
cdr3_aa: CASSLRTWEQYF

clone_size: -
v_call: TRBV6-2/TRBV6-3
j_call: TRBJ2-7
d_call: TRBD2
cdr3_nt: TGTGCCAGCAGTCGCCTGACTAGCGGGGACTCCTACGAGCAGTACTTC
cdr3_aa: CASSRLTSGDSYEQYF

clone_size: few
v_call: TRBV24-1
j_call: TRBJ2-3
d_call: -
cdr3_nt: TGTGCCACCAGTGACTTGGTCCAGGGGAGGGGAGATACGCAGTATTTT
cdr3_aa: CATSDLVQGRGDTQYF

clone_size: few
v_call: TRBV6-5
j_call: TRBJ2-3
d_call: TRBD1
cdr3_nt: TGTGCCAGCAGTTTAAGGGGGCCGGAAGATACGCAGTATTTT
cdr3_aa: CASSLRGPEDTQYF

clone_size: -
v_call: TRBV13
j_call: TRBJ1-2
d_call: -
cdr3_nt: TGTGCCAGCAGCACCCGGGACGGAAACTATGGCTACACCTTC
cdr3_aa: CASSTRDGNYGYTF

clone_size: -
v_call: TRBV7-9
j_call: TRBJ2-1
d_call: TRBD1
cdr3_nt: TGTGCCAGCAGCACCGGACAGGGCTCCCTCAATGAGCAGTTCTTC
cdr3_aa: CASSTGQGSLNEQFF

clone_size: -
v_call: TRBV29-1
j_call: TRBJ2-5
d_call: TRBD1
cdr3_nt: TGCAGCGTTGGGACAGGGAGTTTGGAGACCCAGTACTTC
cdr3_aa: CSVGTGSLETQYF